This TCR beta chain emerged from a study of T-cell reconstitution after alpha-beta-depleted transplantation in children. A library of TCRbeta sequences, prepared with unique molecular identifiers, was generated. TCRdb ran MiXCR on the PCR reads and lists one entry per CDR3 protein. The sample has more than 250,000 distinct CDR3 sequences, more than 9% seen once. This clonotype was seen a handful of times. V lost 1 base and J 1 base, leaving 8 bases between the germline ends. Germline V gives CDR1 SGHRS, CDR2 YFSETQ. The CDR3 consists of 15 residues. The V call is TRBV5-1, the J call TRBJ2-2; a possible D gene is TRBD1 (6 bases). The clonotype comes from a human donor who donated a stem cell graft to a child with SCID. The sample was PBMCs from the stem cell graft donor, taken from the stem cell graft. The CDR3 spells CASSLQGQNTGELFF. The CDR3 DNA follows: TGCGCCAGCAGCTTGCAGGGGCAGAACACCGGGGAGCTGTTTTTT.